The 21 T cell receptor beta chains below were found in one sample sequenced in a study of blood T cell repertoires in COVID-19. Repertoires were generated with immunoSEQ multiplex PCR, while TCRdb's copy carries only in-frame clones and drops some. The table includes 130,000 to 150,000 clones, over 75% detected once. Source material: PBMCs or T cells enriched from blood (not recorded which). These receptors came from a woman aged 25 to 39 with acute COVID-19.

The chain joins TRBV3-1 (or the pseudogene TRBV3-2) to TRBJ1-2; perhaps TRBD1 as D (6 bases). V lost 3 bases, J lost 0 bases, and 20 bases lay in between. Germline V CDR1 and CDR2: LGHDT, YNNKEL (reference sequence). This CDR3 has 18 amino acids. CDR3 region: CASSHLVITGQANYGYTF. The CDR3 bases are TGTGCCAGCAGCCATTTAGTAATTACAGGGCAAGCTAACTATGGCTACACCTTC.

V and J are TRBV6-2 or TRBV6-3 and TRBJ2-4; 11 bases match TRBD1. Per germline, CDR1 MNHEY and CDR2 SVGEGT. This CDR3 is built from 16 residues. V lost 5 bases and J lost 5; bases outside the gene matches: 8. CDR3 residues: CASSRRTGGIQNIQYF. The CDR3 bases are TGTGCCAGCAGTAGGAGGACAGGGGGCATTCAAAACATTCAGTACTTC.

This clone appeared once. This chain connects TRBV27 to TRBJ2-1; no reliable D call. The CDR3 contains 13 residues. Germline V lookup: CDR1 MNHEY, CDR2 SMNVEV (reference sequence). V lost 3 bases, J lost 4 bases, and 7 bases lay in between. The CDR3 DNA follows: TGTGCCAGCAGTTTTGGCCGTTACAATGAGCAGTTCTTC. It yields the protein CASSFGRYNEQFF.

The genes are TRBV24-1 and TRBJ1-2, with D possibly TRBD1 on 5 matching bases. The CDR3 spans 14 residues. CDR1 is KGHDR and CDR2 is SFDVKD in the germline V gene. V lost 4 bases and J lost 4, with 12 bases in between. CDR3 DNA sequence: TGTGCCACCAGTGACCGAGCCGGGGGCTATGGCTACACCTTC. Its translation: CATSDRAGGYGYTF.

J is TRBJ2-3 and V is TRBV27; D ambiguous. The CDR3 contains 12 residues. The germline V gene has CDR1 MNHEY and CDR2 SMNVEV (reference sequence). The ends were cut back, 8 bases at V and 4 bases at J, with 10 bases in the middle. CDR3: CASFLKPDTQYF. Here the CDR3 DNA reads TGTGCCAGCTTCCTAAAGCCAGATACGCAGTATTTT.

This clone was counted a single time. The sample contains more than one DNA sequence encoding this CDR3. This chain links TRBV11-2 with TRBJ1-1, with 8 bases that match TRBD1. Trimming at V came to 5 bases and at J to 5 bases, leaving 7 bases not matched to a gene. The CDR3 has 14 amino acids. Germline V CDR1 and CDR2: SGHAT, FQNNGV. DNA of the CDR3: TGTGCCAGCAGCGCCGGACAGGGAAGAACTGAAGCTTTCTTT. It specifies CASSAGQGRTEAFF.

This chain links TRBV13 with TRBJ2-7, with 7 bases that match TRBD1. Germline-derived CDR1 and CDR2 are PRHDT and FYEKMQ (reference sequence). This CDR3 has 13 amino acids. Unmatched junction bases numbered 2, after V lost 3 bases and J lost 3 bases. The chain's CDR3 is CASSLTGIYEQYF. CDR3 in DNA: TGTGCCAGCAGCTTGACAGGGATCTACGAGCAGTACTTC.

This clone occurred once. The V call is TRBV11-2, the J call TRBJ1-4; TRBD1 is a possible D gene (5 bases). V was trimmed by 5 bases and J by 2 bases, leaving 15 bases between them. This CDR3 has 16 residues. CDR1 is SGHAT and CDR2 is FQNNGV in the germline V gene. DNA of the CDR3: TGTGCCAGCAGCCCGATGGGGGGTCTTACTAATGAAAAACTGTTTTTT. Its protein product is CASSPMGGLTNEKLFF.

This clone has just one count. This chain links TRBV7-8 with TRBJ2-6; the match to TRBD2 covers 10 bases. Germline-derived CDR1 and CDR2 are SGHVS and FQNEAQ. The trim removed 4 bases at V and 3 bases at J, leaving 6 bases unmatched. The CDR3 is made up of 17 amino acids. CDR3 sequence (DNA): TGTGCCAGCAGCTCTGCTAGCGGGAGTTATGGGGCCAACGTCCTGACTTTC. Residues: CASSSASGSYGANVLTF.

The rearrangement uses TRBV5-1 and TRBJ2-3, with a tentative D call TRBD2 (6 bases). V shed 5 bases and J shed 4 bases, with 14 bases lying between them. The CDR3 is made up of 14 amino acids. CDR1 and CDR2 from the germline V gene are SGHRS and YFSETQ. The CDR3 here is CASRGGEVSDTQYF. CDR3 coding DNA: TGCGCCAGCAGGGGCGGGGAAGTGTCAGATACGCAGTATTTT. The full variable domain, with the rest looked up from reference TRBV5-1 and TRBJ2-3, is KAGVTQTPRYLIKTRGQQVTLSCSPISGHRSVSWYQQTPGQGLQFLFEYFSETQRNKGNFPGRFSGRQFSNSRSEMNVSTLELGDSALYLCASRGGEVSDTQYFGPGTRLTVL.

The rearrangement joins TRBV12-3 or TRBV12-4 to TRBJ1-3, with D perhaps matching TRBD1 (5 bases). Trimming removed 4 bases at V and 8 bases at J, with 12 bases between. The CDR3 consists of 13 residues. The DNA of the CDR3 is TGTGCCAGCAGTTCTCAGGGCCGGGACACCATATATTTT. As protein: CASSSQGRDTIYF.

The chain couples TRBV9 to TRBJ2-1; D possibly corresponds to TRBD2 (5 bases). CDR3 length: 16 amino acids. V was clipped by 0 bases and J by 1 base, with 11 bases between them. Germline V gene data show CDR1 as SGDLS and CDR2 as YYNGEE. The CDR3 DNA follows: TGTGCCAGCAGCGTAGGTGGCGGGCAATCCTACAATGAGCAGTTCTTC. It specifies CASSVGGGQSYNEQFF.

The gene calls are TRBV15 and TRBJ2-6; TRBD2 is a possible D gene (6 bases). This CDR3 has 17 residues. Deletions cut 5 bases from V and 0 bases from J, with 14 bases between. Looked up from germline, CDR1 is LNHNV and CDR2 is YYDKDF (reference sequence). CDR3 residues: CATSGSGLYSGANVLTF. CDR3 DNA sequence: TGTGCCACCAGCGGATCGGGACTCTACTCTGGGGCCAACGTCCTGACTTTC.

The chain joins TRBV13 to TRBJ1-6; 10 bases agree with TRBD1. Germline trimming cut 5 bases from V and 8 bases from J; bases unmatched to any gene: 6. The CDR3 consists of 15 residues. Germline V gene lookup returns CDR1 PRHDT and CDR2 FYEKMQ (reference sequence). The CDR3: CASSKPGTGDSPLHF. DNA of the CDR3: TGTGCCAGCAGCAAGCCCGGGACAGGGGATTCACCCCTCCACTTT.

The chain has TRBV4-1 and TRBJ2-2; D possibly corresponds to TRBD1 (6 bases). The germline V gene encodes CDR1 MGHRA and CDR2 YSYEKL. CDR3 length equals 19 residues. Trimming stripped 0 bases from V and 4 bases from J, with 21 bases between. The CDR3 DNA reads as TGCGCCAGCAGCCAAGACACCCGACGAACAGGGCCCGGCACCGGGGAGCTGTTTTTT. This encodes CASSQDTRRTGPGTGELFF.

The table lists this clone with a few counts. The rearrangement joins TRBV27 to TRBJ1-2; possible D gene TRBD1, 5 bases. This CDR3 is built from 14 residues. V lost 4 bases and J 8 bases, leaving 17 bases between the germline ends. The V gene's germline CDR1 is MNHEY and CDR2 SMNVEV (reference sequence). The CDR3 reads CASSSAPGLYGYTF. In DNA, the CDR3 is TGTGCCAGCAGTTCCGCACCGGGACTTTACGGCTACACCTTC.

The V call is TRBV28, the J call TRBJ2-3; 8 bases align to TRBD2. CDR1 is MDHEN, CDR2 SYDVKM, per germline. This CDR3 comprises 14 residues. V trimming: 4 bases; J trimming: 3 bases; junction bases outside the gene matches: 3. CDR3: CASSSGLETDTQYF. The CDR3, as DNA: TGTGCCAGCAGTTCGGGACTAGAAACAGATACGCAGTATTTT.

A word on this clone: At one end, the junction sequence differs from germline, possibly due to a read error. This rearrangement joins TRBV7-7 to TRBJ2-2; 11 bases fit TRBD2. Germline V gene sequence: CDR1 SSHAT, CDR2 FNYEAQ (reference sequence). There are 16 residues in the CDR3. CDR3 DNA sequence: TGTGCTAGCAGCCCCCGGACTAGCGGGCTCACCGGGGAGCTGTTTTTT. It encodes CASSPRTSGLTGELFF.

The genes are TRBV12-3 or TRBV12-4 and TRBJ1-2, with TRBD1 identical over 8 bases. CDR3 length: 13 amino acids. The ends lost 6 bases at V and 7 bases at J; junction bases unmatched: 7. The DNA for the CDR3 is TGTGCCAGCAGAAAGACAGGGGTTGGTGGCTACACCTTC. Residues: CASRKTGVGGYTF.

The rearrangement links TRBV6-2 or TRBV6-3 to TRBJ2-2; possibly TRBD2 for D (5 bases). V was shortened by 1 base and J by 6 bases, with 18 bases between the two germline ends. The CDR3 runs 17 residues. The V gene's germline CDR1 is MNHEY and CDR2 SVGEGT. CDR3: CASSYLRTHGESGELFF. DNA of the CDR3: TGTGCCAGCAGTTACTTAAGGACCCACGGGGAGTCCGGGGAGCTGTTTTTT.

This clone was picked up one time. V gene TRBV13 combines with J gene TRBJ2-7, with 7 bases identical to TRBD1. The CDR3 totals 14 residues. Germline CDR1 and CDR2: PRHDT and FYEKMQ (reference sequence). Trimming cost V 4 bases and J 2 bases; bases outside gene matches: 5. The CDR3 nucleotides are TGTGCCAGCAGCTACCTTGGGACAGCCTACGAGCAGTACTTC. Its protein is CASSYLGTAYEQYF.